A single sample gave rise to the 27 T cell receptor beta chains below, sequenced in a study of cytomegalovirus exposure and HLA in healthy donors. The PCR made use of 60 Vbeta and 13 Jbeta primers. Produced via immunoSEQ multiplex PCR; TCRdb's table is partial and in-frame only. The sample contains roughly 100,000 clones, about four fifths of which appear only once. Sequencing was performed on PBMCs. These receptors originate from a human donor in good health.

The chain employs TRBV6-1 and TRBJ1-3; tentative D call: TRBD1 (5 bases). The CDR3 has 15 residues. V was trimmed by 5 bases and J by 1 base, leaving 12 bases between them. The germline V gene has CDR1 MNHNS and CDR2 SASEGT. DNA of the CDR3: TGTGCCAGCAGTCCCCAGGGTCCTTCTGGAAACACCATATATTTT. Translating it yields CASSPQGPSGNTIYF.

This chain connects TRBV2 to TRBJ2-1, with no clear D. Germline CDR1 and CDR2: SNHLY and FYNNEI. The CDR3 consists of 15 residues. V lost 1 base, J lost 0 bases, and 7 bases lay in between. CDR3 nucleotide sequence: TGTGCCAGCAGTGAAGGCTTCGGCTCCTACAATGAGCAGTTCTTC. Its translation is CASSEGFGSYNEQFF.

The genes are TRBV19 and TRBJ2-7, with D possibly matching TRBD2 (7 bases). This CDR3 comprises 13 residues. Trimming took off 10 bases at V and 7 bases at J, with 20 bases between the two ends. Germline lookup yields CDR1 LNHDA and CDR2 SQIVND (reference sequence). The CDR3 DNA reads as TGTGCCACCTCGATGGGGGGGCCGGAGGAGCAGTACTTC. It specifies CATSMGGPEEQYF. The full variable domain, its missing parts supplied by reference TRBV19 and TRBJ2-7, is DGGITQSPKYLFRKEGQNVTLSCEQNLNHDAMYWYRQDPGQGLRLIYYSQIVNDFQKGDIAEGYSVSREKKESFPLTVTSAQKNPTAFYLCATSMGGPEEQYFGPGTRLTVT.

This clone has only one observation. The chain uses TRBV6-1 and TRBJ1-2; TRBD1 matches at 9 bases. J was trimmed by 6 bases and V by 1 base; bases with no gene match: 6. The CDR3 consists of 15 residues. Germline V lookup: CDR1 MNHNS, CDR2 SASEGT. The CDR3 is CASSEGPDRGDGYTF. DNA for the CDR3: TGTGCCAGCAGTGAAGGACCGGACAGGGGAGATGGCTACACCTTC.

The chain couples TRBV9 to TRBJ1-3; 7 bases map to TRBD1. The CDR3 length is 17 residues. With V trimmed by 2 bases and J by 2 bases, 10 bases remained unmatched. Per germline, CDR1 SGDLS and CDR2 YYNGEE. Here the CDR3 DNA reads TGTGCCAGCAGCGTTGCACAGGGGCTGTTTGCTGGAAACACCATATATTTT. Its translation: CASSVAQGLFAGNTIYF.

The V gene is TRBV13, the J gene TRBJ1-2, with D uncertain. CDR1 and CDR2 from the germline V gene are PRHDT and FYEKMQ (reference sequence). The CDR3 length is 13 residues. Trimming removed 3 bases at V and 3 bases at J, with 8 bases between. The CDR3 region has the DNA TGTGCCAGCAGCTTTAACCGGGACTATGGCTACACCTTC. Translation gives CASSFNRDYGYTF.

This clone turned up a few times. The J gene is TRBJ2-2, the V gene TRBV9, with 9 nucleotides matching TRBD1. Germline CDR1 reads SGDLS; CDR2 reads YYNGEE. Germline trimming cut 4 bases from V and 5 bases from J; bases unmatched to any gene: 3. This CDR3 has 14 residues. The CDR3 is CASSRQGGTGELFF. CDR3 nucleotide sequence: TGTGCCAGCAGCCGACAGGGGGGGACCGGGGAGCTGTTTTTT.

The chain has TRBV7-3 and TRBJ2-5, with 7 bases lining up with TRBD1. Germline-derived CDR1 and CDR2 are SGHTA and FQGTGA. Trimming took 3 bases from V and 1 from J; bases not matched to a gene: 5. This CDR3 is built from 15 residues. CDR3 nucleotides: TGTGCCAGCAGCTTTGGCAGGGGGAGCCAAGAGACCCAGTACTTC. Its protein product is CASSFGRGSQETQYF.

V is TRBV7-2 and J is TRBJ2-1, with D perhaps TRBD2 (6 bases). The CDR3 spans 14 residues. Trimming shortened V by 1 base and J by 4 bases, and 8 bases separated the two germline ends. CDR1 is SGHTA and CDR2 is FQGNSA in the germline V gene. The CDR3, as DNA: TGTGCCAGCAGCTTAGGCGGACTATACAATGAGCAGTTCTTC. This encodes CASSLGGLYNEQFF. The variable domain in full, with the rest retrieved from reference TRBV7-2 and TRBJ2-1, is GAGVSQSPSNKVTEKGKDVELRCDPISGHTALYWYRQSLGQGLEFLIYFQGNSAPDKSGLPSDRFSAERTGGSVSTLTIQRTQQEDSAVYLCASSLGGLYNEQFFGPGTRLTVL.

This clone occurred once. The rearrangement links TRBV5-1 to TRBJ2-3; 7 bases map to TRBD1. CDR3 length equals 16 residues. The germline gives CDR1 SGHRS, CDR2 YFSETQ. With V trimmed by 6 bases and J by 0 bases, 10 bases remained unmatched. The CDR3 sequence: CASTLGGGPSTDTQYF. The DNA for the CDR3 is TGCGCCAGCACCTTAGGGGGCGGGCCTAGCACAGATACGCAGTATTTT.

The chain recombines TRBV30 with TRBJ1-5, with D possibly matching TRBD1 (5 bases). Germline CDR1 GTSNPN, CDR2 SVGIG (reference sequence). Between the trimmed V and J ends, which lost 4 bases and 0 bases, there was a span of 10 bases. This CDR3 has 14 residues. The CDR3 nucleotides read TGTGCCTGGAATTGGGGGGATAGCAATCAGCCCCAGCATTTT. It yields the protein CAWNWGDSNQPQHF.

This clone was observed a single time. V is TRBV6-1 and J is TRBJ1-3; D might be TRBD1 (6 bases). Per the germline V gene, CDR1 is MNHNS and CDR2 is SASEGT. V was shortened by 3 bases and J by 0 bases, with 12 bases between the two germline ends. The CDR3 totals 16 residues. The CDR3 DNA is TGTGCCAGCAGTGACGCGACAGGCCCCTCTGGAAACACCATATATTTT. Amino acids: CASSDATGPSGNTIYF.

The rearrangement links TRBV5-1 to TRBJ1-2, with 9 bases fitting TRBD1. Germline CDR1 is SGHRS and CDR2 is YFSETQ. Unmatched junction bases numbered 14, after V lost 4 bases and J lost 4 bases. This CDR3 has 17 amino acids. Here the CDR3 DNA reads TGCGCCAGCAGCGACCGGGACAGGGTTCGGGCCCCCTATGGCTACACCTTC. It codes for CASSDRDRVRAPYGYTF.

The V and J genes are TRBV7-3 and TRBJ2-7, with TRBD1 as a possible D gene (6 bases). This CDR3 contains 15 residues. In germline, CDR1 is SGHTA, CDR2 FQGTGA. V lost 2 bases, J lost 1 base, and 12 bases lay in between. The CDR3: CASSLFEGVSYEQYF. The CDR3 DNA reads TGTGCCAGCAGCTTATTTGAGGGGGTATCCTACGAGCAGTACTTC.

This chain uses TRBV7-2 with TRBJ1-2; TRBD1 aligns across 7 bases. Germline assignment: CDR1 SGHTA and CDR2 FQGNSA. J lost 8 bases, V lost 5 bases, and 20 bases had no gene match. The CDR3 covers 17 residues. CDR3 sequence reads: CASSHRDSRAKREGYTF. CDR3 DNA: TGTGCCAGCAGCCACCGGGACAGCAGGGCAAAGAGAGAGGGCTACACCTTC. Full variable domain (remainder filled in from reference TRBV7-2 and TRBJ1-2): GAGVSQSPSNKVTEKGKDVELRCDPISGHTALYWYRQSLGQGLEFLIYFQGNSAPDKSGLPSDRFSAERTGGSVSTLTIQRTQQEDSAVYLCASSHRDSRAKREGYTFGSGTRLTVV.

V is TRBV5-1 and J is TRBJ1-5; D ambiguous. V lost 2 bases and J lost 2, with 14 bases in between. Germline CDR1 and CDR2: SGHRS and YFSETQ. This CDR3 spans 16 amino acids. The CDR3: CASSLDPGGGNQPQHF. The CDR3 DNA reads TGCGCCAGCAGCTTAGACCCCGGCGGGGGCAATCAGCCCCAGCATTTT.

The J gene is TRBJ2-5, the V gene TRBV20-1; D is uncertain. The CDR3 runs 11 residues. Germline loops: CDR1 DFQATT, CDR2 SNEGSKA (reference sequence). Trimming removed 3 bases at V and 5 bases at J, with 7 bases between. In DNA form, the CDR3 reads TGCAGTGCTAGGTATGCGGAGACCCAGTACTTC. Translated: CSARYAETQYF.

A few counts support this clone. The gene calls are TRBV7-2 and TRBJ2-1; 10 bases are shared with TRBD1. This CDR3 contains 14 residues. Looked up from germline, CDR1 is SGHTA and CDR2 is FQGNSA. Trimming took 5 bases from V and 9 from J; bases not matched to a gene: 7. The CDR3 is CASSPGQGGGEQFF. DNA for the CDR3: TGTGCCAGCAGCCCAGGACAGGGGGGCGGTGAGCAGTTCTTC.

V and J are TRBV28 and TRBJ2-3; 14 bases line up with TRBD2. The germline gives CDR1 MDHEN, CDR2 SYDVKM. With V trimmed by 4 bases and J by 4 bases, 1 base remained unmatched. The CDR3 is 15 residues long. The CDR3 sequence: CASSSTSGRADTQYF. In DNA, the CDR3 is TGTGCCAGCAGTTCGACTAGCGGGAGGGCAGATACGCAGTATTTT.

This clone was observed once. The chain joins TRBV28 to TRBJ2-3; possibly TRBD2 for D (5 bases). This CDR3 region has 15 residues. Trimming stripped 8 bases from V and 1 base from J, with 16 bases between. From germline, CDR1 is MDHEN and CDR2 SYDVKM. CDR3 nucleotide sequence: TGTGCCAGCGAGAAGTCGGACGGGGGCACAGATACGCAGTATTTT. This translates into CASEKSDGGTDTQYF.

This chain joins TRBV6-6 and TRBJ1-1, with D perhaps matching TRBD1 (6 bases). Germline V lookup: CDR1 MNHNY, CDR2 SVGAGI (reference sequence). V lost 0 bases and J lost 1, with 12 bases in between. The CDR3 totals 16 residues. As DNA, the CDR3 is TGTGCCAGCAGTTACTCCTCAGGGGTCCGGAACACTGAAGCTTTCTTT. This sequence encodes CASSYSSGVRNTEAFF.

The V and J genes are TRBV6-5 and TRBJ2-7; D not certain. The V end lost 4 bases, the J end lost 2 bases, and 12 bases lay between the germline ends. Germline CDR1 is MNHEY and CDR2 is SVGAGI. This CDR3 has 14 residues. The CDR3 here is CASSSLSPPYEQYF. DNA for the CDR3: TGTGCCAGCAGTTCCTTGAGCCCCCCCTACGAGCAGTACTTC.

In this sample, this clone turned up once. This chain uses TRBV6-4 with TRBJ2-3; 9 positions agree with TRBD1. Germline CDR1 is MRHNA and CDR2 is SNTAGT. With V trimmed by 5 bases and J by 5 bases, 2 bases remained unmatched. This CDR3 has 13 residues. The CDR3 reads CASSMDRGDTQYF. CDR3 DNA: TGTGCCAGCAGTATGGACAGGGGAGATACGCAGTATTTT.

This clone appeared once. The chain uses TRBV6-6 and TRBJ1-5; 7 bases line up with TRBD1. CDR1 is MNHNY, CDR2 SVGAGI, per germline (reference sequence). This CDR3 has 15 residues. J lost 3 bases, V lost 2 bases, and 4 bases had no gene match. CDR3 sequence reads: CASSYRDSYNQPQHF. The CDR3 region has the DNA TGTGCCAGCAGTTACCGGGACAGCTACAATCAGCCCCAGCATTTT.

This sequence joins TRBV9 and TRBJ2-7, with 9 bases that match TRBD1. The junction had 12 bases not matched to a gene; V was cut back by 4 bases and J by 7 bases. The length of the CDR3 is 15 residues. Germline assignment: CDR1 SGDLS and CDR2 YYNGEE. The CDR3 here is CASSPSSGTGFEQYF. The CDR3 DNA is TGTGCCAGCAGCCCGTCTTCAGGGACAGGGTTTGAGCAGTACTTC. Variable domain in full (rest from reference TRBV9 and TRBJ2-7): DSGVTQTPKHLITATGQRVTLRCSPRSGDLSVYWYQQSLDQGLQFLIQYYNGEERAKGNILERFSAQQFPDLHSELNLSSLELGDSALYFCASSPSSGTGFEQYFGPGTRLTVT.

This clone was observed once. The chain recombines TRBV7-2 with TRBJ1-3; D remains unclear. This CDR3 comprises 12 residues. Germline CDR1 reads SGHTA; CDR2 reads FQGNSA. Trimming left V 4 bases short and J 4 bases short, with 5 bases between. DNA for the CDR3: TGTGCCAGCAGCTACGGGGGAAACACCATATATTTT. Encoded protein: CASSYGGNTIYF.

The chain couples TRBV6-5 to TRBJ2-7; 10 bases agree with TRBD1. Germline CDR1 MNHEY, CDR2 SVGAGI. Unmatched junction bases numbered 5, after V lost 6 bases and J lost 3 bases. The CDR3 has 14 residues. CDR3 in amino acids: CASRRTGGGYEQYF. The CDR3 DNA reads TGTGCCAGCAGGAGGACAGGGGGAGGCTACGAGCAGTACTTC.